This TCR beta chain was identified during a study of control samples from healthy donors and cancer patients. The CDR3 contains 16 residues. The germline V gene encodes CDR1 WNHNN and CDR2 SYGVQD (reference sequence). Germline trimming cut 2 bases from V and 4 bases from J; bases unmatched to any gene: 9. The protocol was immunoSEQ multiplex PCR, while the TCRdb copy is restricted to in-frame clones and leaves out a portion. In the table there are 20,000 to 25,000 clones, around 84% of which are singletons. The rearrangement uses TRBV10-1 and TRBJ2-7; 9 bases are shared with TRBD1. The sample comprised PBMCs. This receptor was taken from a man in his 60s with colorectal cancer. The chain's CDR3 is CASSEGYGTGYYEQYF. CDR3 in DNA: TGCGCCAGCAGTGAGGGTTACGGGACAGGGTATTACGAGCAGTACTTC.